Following are 25 T cell receptor beta chains from one sample sequenced in a study of siplizumab effects on memory and regulatory T cells. Profiling relied on immunoSEQ multiplex PCR, and the TCRdb table lists in-frame clones only, not all of them. The table records 90,000 to 150,000 clones, approximately 92% of them present only once. Sequencing was done on a sample of non-Treg CD4+ T cells sorted from blood. These receptors all stem from a human donor in good health.

The chain combines TRBV18 with TRBJ2-5; D call uncertain. The CDR3 sequence is 14 residues long. Germline V gene data show CDR1 as KGHSH and CDR2 as LQKENI. Trimming pared 1 base from V and 2 bases from J, leaving 8 bases between. DNA of the CDR3: TGTGCCAGCTCACCACGCCAGGAGCAAGAGACCCAGTACTTC. Translation: CASSPRQEQETQYF.

The gene calls are TRBV7-5 and TRBJ2-5; the table gives TRBD1 as D, unverified against the DNA. TRBV7-5 is a recognized pseudogene. The CDR3 runs to 11 residues. Here the CDR3 reads CVRSSGETQYF. Here the CDR3 DNA reads TGTGTCAGAAGCTCAGGAGAGACCCAGTACTTC.

The chain couples TRBV19 to TRBJ1-6, with D maybe TRBD1 (5 bases). CDR3 length equals 15 residues. CDR1 LNHDA and CDR2 SQIVND come from the germline V gene (reference sequence). V lost 4 bases to trimming and J lost 8 bases, with 15 bases between them. The CDR3 bases are TGTGCCAGTAGTACCGGGACGATAATAGATTCACCCCTCCACTTT. It yields the protein CASSTGTIIDSPLHF.

The chain joins TRBV7-2 to TRBJ2-3; D possibly uses TRBD1 or TRBD2 (5 bases each). The CDR3 has 16 residues. Germline assignment: CDR1 SGHTA and CDR2 FQGNSA. Trimming removed 0 bases from V and 0 bases from J, with 10 bases in between. DNA for the CDR3: TGTGCCAGCAGCTTAGCGGGGACCCTTAGCACAGATACGCAGTATTTT. It codes for CASSLAGTLSTDTQYF.

The V call is TRBV5-6, the J call TRBJ1-5; D not resolved. The germline V and J ends were trimmed by 1 base and 4 bases, with 12 bases remaining between them. Germline values: CDR1 SGHDT, CDR2 YYEEEE. CDR3 length: 15 residues. The CDR3 sequence is CASSLRGIQNQPQHF. The CDR3 bases are TGTGCCAGCAGCTTGAGAGGGATTCAGAATCAGCCCCAGCATTTT.

This clone came up once. The CDR3 DNA follows: TGTGCCAGCAGCTTAACGTTTGAGCAGTTCTTC. Translated: CASSLTFEQFF. This sequence joins TRBV7-6 and TRBJ2-1; D remains unclear. Germline loops: CDR1 SGHVS, CDR2 FNYEAQ. With 2 bases removed from V and 9 bases from J, the gap between germline ends came to 5 bases. This CDR3 is 11 amino acids long. Complete variable domain (other parts from reference TRBV7-6 and TRBJ2-1): GAGVSQSPRYKVTKRGQDVALRCDPISGHVSLYWYRQALGQGPEFLTYFNYEAQQDKSGLPNDRFSAERPEGSISTLTIQRTEQRDSAMYRCASSLTFEQFFGPGTRLTVL.

This clone has more than one count but fewer than ten. This chain uses TRBV6-5 with TRBJ1-5, with D possibly being TRBD1 (6 bases). Germline V lookup: CDR1 MNHEY, CDR2 SVGAGI. CDR3 length equals 12 residues. V was clipped by 8 bases and J by 4 bases, with 9 bases between them. The CDR3 region has the DNA TGTGCCAGCCAGGGGTTAAATCAGCCCCAGCATTTT. As protein: CASQGLNQPQHF.

This clone came up once. The chain links TRBV5-1 to TRBJ1-3; D is possibly TRBD1 (5 bases). The germline V gene encodes CDR1 SGHRS and CDR2 YFSETQ. The V gene lost 4 bases and the J gene lost 0 bases, with 11 bases spanning the gap. The CDR3 runs to 15 residues. CDR3 residues: CASSVDSTSGNTIYF. The DNA of the CDR3 is TGCGCCAGCAGCGTCGACAGCACCTCTGGAAACACCATATATTTT.

The gene calls are TRBV5-6 and TRBJ2-7; TRBD1 might be the D (5 bases). V gave up 5 bases and J gave up 7 bases, with 22 bases separating them. Germline V gene lookup returns CDR1 SGHDT and CDR2 YYEEEE. CDR3 length: 15 amino acids. The CDR3 region has the DNA TGTGCCAGCAGGAAGGCCTTCCAGGGCCAGTGGGAGCAGTACTTC. It codes for CASRKAFQGQWEQYF.

The V and J genes are TRBV18 and TRBJ1-2; 7 nucleotides match TRBD1. The CDR3 runs to 14 residues. Germline V CDR1 and CDR2: KGHSH, LQKENI. Trimming at V came to 0 bases and at J to 4 bases, leaving 2 bases not matched to a gene. CDR3 bases: TGTGCCAGCTCACCACCGACAGGGAGCTATGGCTACACCTTC. Translated, it gives CASSPPTGSYGYTF.

This clone was recorded once. This CDR3 reads CSASWNTEAFF. CDR3 in DNA: TGCAGTGCTAGTTGGAACACTGAAGCTTTCTTT. The chain couples TRBV20-1 to TRBJ1-1; D gene ambiguous. The germline V gene encodes CDR1 DFQATT and CDR2 SNEGSKA (reference sequence). The CDR3 is 11 amino acids. Deletions cut 3 bases from V and 1 base from J, with 3 bases between.

In this sample, this clone turned up once. This CDR3 reads CASSLRDRDSPLHF. CDR3 coding DNA: TGTGCCAGCAGCTTAAGGGACAGGGATTCACCCCTCCACTTT. V and J are TRBV7-9 and TRBJ1-6, with 9 bases identical to TRBD1. The CDR3 spans 14 residues. Trimming took 2 bases from V and 8 from J; bases not matched to a gene: 1. In germline, CDR1 is SEHNR, CDR2 FQNEAQ (reference sequence).

The chain carries TRBV25-1 and TRBJ2-7; D is possibly TRBD1 (6 bases). Trimming removed 5 bases at V and 0 bases at J, with 14 bases between. This CDR3 region has 15 residues. Germline lookup yields CDR1 MGHDK and CDR2 SYGVNS. As DNA, the CDR3 is TGTGCCAGCAGTAAGACAGGTTCTTACTCCTACGAGCAGTACTTC. Its translation: CASSKTGSYSYEQYF.

The chain has TRBV7-2 and TRBJ2-3; D remains unclear. Germline V CDR1 and CDR2: SGHTA, FQGNSA. This CDR3 spans 12 amino acids. V was trimmed by 2 bases and J by 3 bases, leaving 3 bases between them. Here the CDR3 reads CASSLSTDTQYF. In DNA form, the CDR3 reads TGTGCCAGCAGCTTATCGACAGATACGCAGTATTTT.

In its sample, this clone was seen once. J is TRBJ1-2 and V is TRBV6-1, with 7 bases matching TRBD1. Germline values: CDR1 MNHNS, CDR2 SASEGT. The CDR3 length is 15 residues. V trimming: 0 bases; J trimming: 4 bases; junction bases outside the gene matches: 5. As DNA, the CDR3 is TGTGCCAGCAGTGAAGCCACAGGGGTCGGCTATGGCTACACCTTC. Protein: CASSEATGVGYGYTF.

The genes are TRBV10-1 and TRBJ2-1; 9 nucleotides align to TRBD1. This CDR3 spans 15 amino acids. Germline lookup yields CDR1 WNHNN and CDR2 SYGVQD (reference sequence). With V trimmed by 3 bases and J by 8 bases, 8 bases remained unmatched. The CDR3 DNA follows: TGCGCCAGCAGTGAACCGGGGACAGGGAGCGATGAGCAGTTCTTC. Translation gives CASSEPGTGSDEQFF.

This chain connects TRBV18 to TRBJ2-5; D gene ambiguous. Per germline, CDR1 KGHSH and CDR2 LQKENI. Trimming removed 6 bases at V and 1 base at J, with 12 bases between. CDR3 size: 14 residues. The CDR3 DNA reads as TGTGCCAGCTCCCCGTTCGGTAGCCAAGAGACCCAGTACTTC. Its translation: CASSPFGSQETQYF.

The chain links TRBV18 to TRBJ1-3, with D possibly TRBD1 on 5 matching bases. V was shortened by 2 bases and J by 3 bases, with 8 bases between the two germline ends. The V gene's germline CDR1 is KGHSH and CDR2 LQKENI. The CDR3 loop spans 14 amino acids. The CDR3, as DNA: TGTGCCAGCTCACCAGGGGGTAATGGAAACACCATATATTTT. Translated, it gives CASSPGGNGNTIYF.

The gene calls are TRBV7-3 and TRBJ1-2, with 7 nucleotides matching TRBD1. Germline V CDR1 and CDR2: SGHTA, FQGTGA. With 4 bases clipped from V and 8 bases from J, the junction kept 7 bases outside the gene matches. The CDR3 consists of 13 residues. As DNA, the CDR3 is TGTGCCAGCAGCTCGCAACAGGGGCACGGCTACACCTTC. Translated, it gives CASSSQQGHGYTF.

The chain recombines TRBV2 with TRBJ1-5; 9 positions agree with TRBD1. V dropped 4 bases and J dropped 9; count of bases not matched to a gene: 7. The CDR3 runs 14 residues. From germline, CDR1 is SNHLY and CDR2 FYNNEI. The CDR3 sequence: CASSVGQGVGPQHF. The DNA of the CDR3 is TGTGCCAGCAGTGTGGGACAGGGCGTAGGGCCCCAGCATTTT.

The chain joins TRBV20-1 to TRBJ1-1; D gene uncertain. The germline V gene has CDR1 DFQATT and CDR2 SNEGSKA (reference sequence). This CDR3 is built from 11 residues. Trimming removed 7 bases from V and 3 bases from J, with 9 bases in between. CDR3 region: CSVAGDTEAFF. Here the CDR3 DNA reads TGCAGTGTAGCGGGAGACACTGAAGCTTTCTTT.

This clone came up once. V usage is TRBV2 and J usage is TRBJ1-4, with no clear D. In germline, CDR1 is SNHLY, CDR2 FYNNEI. This CDR3 has 15 residues. V lost 7 bases, J lost 2 bases, and 14 bases lay in between. The CDR3 loop is CASTRLWITNEKLFF. The DNA of the CDR3 is TGTGCCAGCACCCGACTGTGGATTACTAATGAAAAACTGTTTTTT.

This sequence joins TRBV5-6 and TRBJ2-1, with TRBD1 as a possible D gene (5 bases). CDR3 size: 15 residues. Germline CDR1 SGHDT, CDR2 YYEEEE. Trimming stripped 5 bases from V and 4 bases from J, with 16 bases between. The CDR3 loop is CASRQFRQRYNEQFF. DNA for the CDR3: TGTGCCAGCAGACAATTCCGACAGCGATACAATGAGCAGTTCTTC.

The J gene is TRBJ2-7, the V gene TRBV9; D might be TRBD1 (6 bases). V lost 3 bases, J lost 4 bases, and 17 bases lay in between. There are 15 residues in the CDR3. Germline-derived CDR1 and CDR2 are SGDLS and YYNGEE. The CDR3 region has the DNA TGTGCCAGCAGCGCCTCTACAGGGAACGGGTACGAGCAGTACTTC. It is translated as CASSASTGNGYEQYF.

J is TRBJ1-2 and V is TRBV28, with D unresolved. V lost 3 bases, J lost 8 bases, and 10 bases lay in between. The CDR3 totals 12 residues. Germline values: CDR1 MDHEN, CDR2 SYDVKM. The CDR3 DNA reads TGTGCCAGCAGTTTGCCCGGGAGGGGCTACACCTTC. Its protein is CASSLPGRGYTF.